The entry that follows covers one T cell receptor (beta chain) sequence. The target antigen is unknown. The CDR3 loop spans 10 amino acids. Germline assignment: CDR1 SQVTM and CDR2 ANQGSEA. Trimming took off 7 bases at V and 6 bases at J, with 10 bases between the two ends. This entry comes from a study of T cells in Graves' hyperthyroidism and ophthalmopathy. Template material for amplifying TCR beta CDR3 regions consisted of RNA transcripts. A first-round RT-PCR of the TCR CDR3 used the HTBI primer set. TCRdb analysed the multiplex PCR reads with MiXCR anew, one entry per CDR3 protein. This table has 600,000 or so distinct CDR3 sequences, around 15% appearing once. Patients were excluded because of uncontrolled infection, other autoimmune disease, pregnancy or lactation. Study-level results: Among thyroid clonotypes expanded above 0.001, most also appeared in blood.

The source material was blood. The chain joins TRBV29-1 to TRBJ2-7; no firm D call. The clonotype was recovered from a woman in her twenties or thirties with Graves' hyperthyroidism. The chain's CDR3 is CSGVWGEQYF. CDR3 coding DNA: TGCAGCGGCGTATGGGGCGAGCAGTACTTC.